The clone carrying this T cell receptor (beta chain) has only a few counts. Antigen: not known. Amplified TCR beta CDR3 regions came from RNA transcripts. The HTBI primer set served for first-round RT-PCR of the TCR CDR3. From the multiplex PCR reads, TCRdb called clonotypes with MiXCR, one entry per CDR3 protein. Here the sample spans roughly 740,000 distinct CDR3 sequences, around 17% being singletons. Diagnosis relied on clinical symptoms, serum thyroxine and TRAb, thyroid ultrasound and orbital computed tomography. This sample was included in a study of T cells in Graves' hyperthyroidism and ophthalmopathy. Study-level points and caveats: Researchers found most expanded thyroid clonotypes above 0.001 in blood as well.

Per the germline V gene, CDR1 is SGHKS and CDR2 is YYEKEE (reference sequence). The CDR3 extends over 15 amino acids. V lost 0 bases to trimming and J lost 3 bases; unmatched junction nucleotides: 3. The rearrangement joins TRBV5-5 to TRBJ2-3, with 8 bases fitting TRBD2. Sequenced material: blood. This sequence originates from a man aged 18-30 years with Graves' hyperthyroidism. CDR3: CASSLDAGGTDTQYF. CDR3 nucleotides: TGTGCCAGCAGCTTGGATGCGGGAGGTACAGATACGCAGTATTTT.